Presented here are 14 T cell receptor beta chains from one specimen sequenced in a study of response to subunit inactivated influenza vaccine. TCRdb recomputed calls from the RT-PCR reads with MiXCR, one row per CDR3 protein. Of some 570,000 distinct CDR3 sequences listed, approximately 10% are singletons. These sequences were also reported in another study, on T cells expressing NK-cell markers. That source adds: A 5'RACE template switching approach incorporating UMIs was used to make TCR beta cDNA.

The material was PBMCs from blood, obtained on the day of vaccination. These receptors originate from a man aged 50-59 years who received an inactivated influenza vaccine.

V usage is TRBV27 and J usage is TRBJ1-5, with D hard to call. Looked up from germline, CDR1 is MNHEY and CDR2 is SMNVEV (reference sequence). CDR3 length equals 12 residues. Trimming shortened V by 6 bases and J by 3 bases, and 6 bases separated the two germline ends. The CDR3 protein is CASSWVNQPQHF. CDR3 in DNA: TGTGCCAGCAGCTGGGTCAATCAGCCCCAGCATTTT.

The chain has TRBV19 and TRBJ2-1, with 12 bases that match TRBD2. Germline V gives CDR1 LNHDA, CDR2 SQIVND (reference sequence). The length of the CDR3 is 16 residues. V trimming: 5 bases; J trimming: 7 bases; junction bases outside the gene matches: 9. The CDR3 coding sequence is TGTGCCAGTAGTCCGAGGACTAGCGGGGCTGGGAATGAGCAGTTCTTC. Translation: CASSPRTSGAGNEQFF.

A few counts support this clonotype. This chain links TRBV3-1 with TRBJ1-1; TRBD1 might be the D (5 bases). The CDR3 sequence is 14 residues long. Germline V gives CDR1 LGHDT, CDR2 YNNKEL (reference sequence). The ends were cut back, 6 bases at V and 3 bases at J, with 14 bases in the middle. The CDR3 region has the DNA TGTGCCAGCAGTTTTGCAGGGATTGACACTGAAGCTTTCTTT. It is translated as CASSFAGIDTEAFF.

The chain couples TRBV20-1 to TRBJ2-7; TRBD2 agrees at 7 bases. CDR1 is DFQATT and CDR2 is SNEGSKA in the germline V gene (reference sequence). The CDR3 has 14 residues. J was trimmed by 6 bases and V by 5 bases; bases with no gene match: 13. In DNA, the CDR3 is TGCAGTGCTGGCGGGGGAGCGGGAAACAGCGAGCAGTACTTC. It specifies CSAGGGAGNSEQYF.

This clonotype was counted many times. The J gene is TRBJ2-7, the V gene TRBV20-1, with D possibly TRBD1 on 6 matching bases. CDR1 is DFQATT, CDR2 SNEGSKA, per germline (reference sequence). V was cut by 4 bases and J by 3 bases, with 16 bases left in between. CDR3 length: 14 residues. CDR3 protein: CSAIGPDSDYEQYF. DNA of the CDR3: TGCAGTGCTATAGGACCGGACAGCGACTACGAGCAGTACTTC.

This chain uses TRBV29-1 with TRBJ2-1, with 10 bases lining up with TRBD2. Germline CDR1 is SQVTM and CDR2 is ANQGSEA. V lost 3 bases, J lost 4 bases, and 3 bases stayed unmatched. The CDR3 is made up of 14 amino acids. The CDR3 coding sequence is TGCAGCGTTGACCCTAGCGGGGGATACAATGAGCAGTTCTTC. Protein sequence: CSVDPSGGYNEQFF.

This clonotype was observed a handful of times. The CDR3 DNA reads as TGTGCCAGCAGCTTAGATGTCGGCTACTACGAGCAGTACTTC. Protein product: CASSLDVGYYEQYF. This sequence joins TRBV11-2 and TRBJ2-7; D not resolved. The germline V and J ends were trimmed by 0 bases and 3 bases, with 9 bases remaining between them. Germline lookup yields CDR1 SGHAT and CDR2 FQNNGV. The CDR3 spans 14 residues. Supplemented by reference TRBV11-2 and TRBJ2-7, the full variable domain reads EAGVAQSPRYKIIEKRQSVAFWCNPISGHATLYWYQQILGQGPKLLIQFQNNGVVDDSQLPKDRFSAERLKGVDSTLKIQPAKLEDSAVYLCASSLDVGYYEQYFGPGTRLTVT.

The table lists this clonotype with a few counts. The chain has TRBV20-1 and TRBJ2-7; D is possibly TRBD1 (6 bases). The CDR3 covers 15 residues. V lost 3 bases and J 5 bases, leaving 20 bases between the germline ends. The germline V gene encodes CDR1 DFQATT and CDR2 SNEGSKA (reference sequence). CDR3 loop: CSARTIGGVADEQYF. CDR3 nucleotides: TGCAGTGCTAGGACCATAGGGGGAGTTGCCGACGAGCAGTACTTC.

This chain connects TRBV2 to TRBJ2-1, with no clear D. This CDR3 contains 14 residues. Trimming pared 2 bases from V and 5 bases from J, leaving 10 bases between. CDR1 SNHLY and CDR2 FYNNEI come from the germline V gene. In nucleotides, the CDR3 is TGTGCCAGCAGTGAACTATATTCACACAATGAGCAGTTCTTC. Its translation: CASSELYSHNEQFF.

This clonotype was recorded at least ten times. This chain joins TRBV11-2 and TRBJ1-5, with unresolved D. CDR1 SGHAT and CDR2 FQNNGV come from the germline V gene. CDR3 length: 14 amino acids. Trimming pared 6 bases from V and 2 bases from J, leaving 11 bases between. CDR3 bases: TGTGCCAGCAGTTCCACAGACGGCAATCAGCCCCAGCATTTT. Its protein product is CASSSTDGNQPQHF.

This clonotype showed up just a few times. The CDR3 protein is CASSVWTGADEQFF. CDR3 in DNA: TGCGCCAGCAGCGTCTGGACAGGGGCGGATGAGCAGTTCTTC. The chain has TRBV5-1 and TRBJ2-1; 9 nucleotides agree with TRBD1. The V gene end was trimmed by 4 bases and the J gene end by 8 bases; junction bases not matched to a gene: 7. The CDR3 spans 14 residues. Germline V gene sequence: CDR1 SGHRS, CDR2 YFSETQ.

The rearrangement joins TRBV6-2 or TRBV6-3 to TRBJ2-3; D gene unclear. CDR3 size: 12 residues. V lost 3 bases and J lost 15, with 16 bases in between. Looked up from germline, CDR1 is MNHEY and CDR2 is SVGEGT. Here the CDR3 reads CASSYVVGALYF. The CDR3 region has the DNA TGTGCCAGCAGTTATGTCGTGGGTGCTTTATATTTT.

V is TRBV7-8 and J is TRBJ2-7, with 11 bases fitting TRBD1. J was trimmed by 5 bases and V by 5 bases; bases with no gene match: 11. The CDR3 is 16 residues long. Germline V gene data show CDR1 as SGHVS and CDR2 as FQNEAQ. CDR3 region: CASSPPRTGGFNEQYF. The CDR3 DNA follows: TGTGCCAGCAGCCCACCAAGGACAGGGGGCTTCAACGAGCAGTACTTC.

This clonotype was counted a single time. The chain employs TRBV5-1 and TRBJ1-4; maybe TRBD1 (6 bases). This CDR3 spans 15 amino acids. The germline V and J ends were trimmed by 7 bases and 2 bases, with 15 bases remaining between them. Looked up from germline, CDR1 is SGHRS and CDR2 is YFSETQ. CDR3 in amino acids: CASGPTGLTNEKLFF. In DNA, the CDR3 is TGCGCCAGCGGGCCTACAGGGTTGACTAATGAAAAACTGTTTTTT. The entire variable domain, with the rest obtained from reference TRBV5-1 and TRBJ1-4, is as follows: KAGVTQTPRYLIKTRGQQVTLSCSPISGHRSVSWYQQTPGQGLQFLFEYFSETQRNKGNFPGRFSGRQFSNSRSEMNVSTLELGDSALYLCASGPTGLTNEKLFFGSGTQLSVL.